This T cell receptor beta chain is from a study of blood T cell repertoires in COVID-19. Method: immunoSEQ multiplex PCR; TCRdb's copy keeps in-frame clones and lacks some. The sample records 250,000 to 350,000 clones, about 88% being singletons. V lost 8 bases and J 3 bases, leaving 16 bases between the germline ends. The germline CDR1 and CDR2 sequences are SQVTM and ANQGSEA. The CDR3 contains 13 residues. Sequencing was performed on peripheral blood. This receptor was taken from a woman in her twenties or thirties with COVID-19, enrolled during active disease. The rearrangement uses TRBV29-1 and TRBJ1-2; D remains unclear. The CDR3 reads CSSSAGKDYGYTF. Written as DNA, the CDR3 is TGCAGCTCCTCTGCCGGGAAGGACTATGGCTACACCTTC.